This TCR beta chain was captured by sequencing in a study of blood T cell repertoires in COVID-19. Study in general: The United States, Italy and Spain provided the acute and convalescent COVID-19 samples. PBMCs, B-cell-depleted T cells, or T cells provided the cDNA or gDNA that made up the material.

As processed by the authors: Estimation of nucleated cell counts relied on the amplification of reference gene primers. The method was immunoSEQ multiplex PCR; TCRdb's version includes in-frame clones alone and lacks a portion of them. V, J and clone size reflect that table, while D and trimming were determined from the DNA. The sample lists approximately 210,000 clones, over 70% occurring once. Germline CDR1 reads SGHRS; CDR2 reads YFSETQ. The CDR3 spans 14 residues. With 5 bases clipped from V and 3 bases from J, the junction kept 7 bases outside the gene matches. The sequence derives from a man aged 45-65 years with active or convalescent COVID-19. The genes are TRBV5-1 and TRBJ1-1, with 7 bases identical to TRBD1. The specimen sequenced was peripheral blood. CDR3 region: CASSEGGMDTEAFF. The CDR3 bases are TGCGCCAGCAGTGAAGGGGGCATGGACACTGAAGCTTTCTTT.